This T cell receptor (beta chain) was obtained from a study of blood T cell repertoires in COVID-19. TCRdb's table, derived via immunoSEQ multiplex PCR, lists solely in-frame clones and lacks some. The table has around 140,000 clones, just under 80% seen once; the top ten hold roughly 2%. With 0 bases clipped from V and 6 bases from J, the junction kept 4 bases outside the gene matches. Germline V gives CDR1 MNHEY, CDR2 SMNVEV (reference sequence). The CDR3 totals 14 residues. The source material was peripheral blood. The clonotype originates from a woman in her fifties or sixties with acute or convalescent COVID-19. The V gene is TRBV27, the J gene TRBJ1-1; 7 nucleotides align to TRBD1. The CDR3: CASSLSPQGAEAFF. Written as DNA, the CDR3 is TGTGCCAGCAGTTTATCGCCCCAGGGGGCTGAAGCTTTCTTT.